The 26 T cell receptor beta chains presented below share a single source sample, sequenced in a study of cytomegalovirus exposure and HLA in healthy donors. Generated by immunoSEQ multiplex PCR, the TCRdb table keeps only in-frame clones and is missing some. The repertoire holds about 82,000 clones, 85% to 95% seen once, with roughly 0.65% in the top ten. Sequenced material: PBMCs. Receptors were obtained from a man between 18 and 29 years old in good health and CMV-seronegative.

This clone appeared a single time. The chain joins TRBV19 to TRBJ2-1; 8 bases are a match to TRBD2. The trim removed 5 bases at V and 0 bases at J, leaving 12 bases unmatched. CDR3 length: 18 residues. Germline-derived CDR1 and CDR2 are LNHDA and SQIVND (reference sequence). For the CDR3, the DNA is TGTGCCAGTAGTCAGCCTCGCGGGGCGGGGGGCTCCTACAATGAGCAGTTCTTC. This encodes CASSQPRGAGGSYNEQFF.

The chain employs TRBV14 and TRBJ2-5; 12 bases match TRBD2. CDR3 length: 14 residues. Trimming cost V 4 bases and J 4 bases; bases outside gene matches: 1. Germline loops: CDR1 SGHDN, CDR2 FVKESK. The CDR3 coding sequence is TGTGCCAGCAGCCTGACTAGCGGGAGAGAGACCCAGTACTTC. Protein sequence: CASSLTSGRETQYF.

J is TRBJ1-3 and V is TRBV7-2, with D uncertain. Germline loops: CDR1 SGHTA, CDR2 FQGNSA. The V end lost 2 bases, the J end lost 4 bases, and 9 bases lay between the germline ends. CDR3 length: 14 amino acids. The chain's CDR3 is CASSLMASGNTIYF. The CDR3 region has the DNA TGTGCCAGCAGCTTAATGGCATCGGGAAACACCATATATTTT.

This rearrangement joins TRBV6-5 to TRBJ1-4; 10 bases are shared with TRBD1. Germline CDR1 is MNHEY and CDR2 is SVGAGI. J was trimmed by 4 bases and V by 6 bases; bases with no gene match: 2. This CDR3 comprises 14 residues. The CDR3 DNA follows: TGTGCCAGCAGCTGGGACAGGGGTAATGAAAAACTGTTTTTT. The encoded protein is CASSWDRGNEKLFF.

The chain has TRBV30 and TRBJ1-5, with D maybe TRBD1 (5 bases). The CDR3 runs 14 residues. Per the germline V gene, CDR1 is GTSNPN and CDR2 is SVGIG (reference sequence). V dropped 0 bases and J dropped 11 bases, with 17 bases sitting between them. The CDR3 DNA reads TGTGCCTGGAGTGTACAGTACCCTGGGGGGTCCCAGCATTTT. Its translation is CAWSVQYPGGSQHF.

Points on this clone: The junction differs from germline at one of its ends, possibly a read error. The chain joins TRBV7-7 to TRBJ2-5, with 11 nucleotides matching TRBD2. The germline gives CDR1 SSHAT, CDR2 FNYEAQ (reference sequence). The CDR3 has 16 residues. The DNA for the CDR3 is TGTGCTAGCAGTCCGACTAGCGGGAATTTAGGAGAGACCCAGTACTTC. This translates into CASSPTSGNLGETQYF.

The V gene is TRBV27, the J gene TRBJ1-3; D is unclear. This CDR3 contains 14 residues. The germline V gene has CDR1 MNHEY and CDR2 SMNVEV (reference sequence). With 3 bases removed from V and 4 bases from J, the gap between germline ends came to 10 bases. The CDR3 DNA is TGTGCCAGCAGTTTCGGAGGAGCAGGAAACACCATATATTTT. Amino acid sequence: CASSFGGAGNTIYF.

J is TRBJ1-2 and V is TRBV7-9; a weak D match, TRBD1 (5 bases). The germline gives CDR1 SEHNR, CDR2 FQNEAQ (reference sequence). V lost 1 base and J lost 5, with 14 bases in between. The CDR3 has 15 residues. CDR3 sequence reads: CASSLEGRAGYGYTF. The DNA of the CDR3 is TGTGCCAGCAGCTTAGAGGGCAGGGCAGGTTATGGCTACACCTTC.

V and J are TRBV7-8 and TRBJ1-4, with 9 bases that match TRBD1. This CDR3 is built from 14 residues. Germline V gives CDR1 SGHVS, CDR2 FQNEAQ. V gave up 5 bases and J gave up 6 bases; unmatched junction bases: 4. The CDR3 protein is CASSPGTGYEKLFF. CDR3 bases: TGTGCCAGCAGCCCCGGGACAGGGTATGAAAAACTGTTTTTT.

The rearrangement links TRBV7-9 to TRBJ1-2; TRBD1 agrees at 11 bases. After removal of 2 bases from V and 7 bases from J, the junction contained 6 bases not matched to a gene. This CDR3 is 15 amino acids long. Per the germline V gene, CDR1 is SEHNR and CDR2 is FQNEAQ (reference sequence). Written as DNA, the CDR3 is TGTGCCAGCAGCTTATGGACAGGGGGCGACGGTGGCTACACCTTC. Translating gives CASSLWTGGDGGYTF.

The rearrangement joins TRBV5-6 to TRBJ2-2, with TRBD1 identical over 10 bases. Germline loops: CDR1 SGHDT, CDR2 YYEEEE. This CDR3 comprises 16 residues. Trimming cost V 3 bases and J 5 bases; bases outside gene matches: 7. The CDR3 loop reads CASSWGQGKRTGELFF. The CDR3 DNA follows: TGTGCCAGCAGCTGGGGACAGGGGAAACGAACCGGGGAGCTGTTTTTT.

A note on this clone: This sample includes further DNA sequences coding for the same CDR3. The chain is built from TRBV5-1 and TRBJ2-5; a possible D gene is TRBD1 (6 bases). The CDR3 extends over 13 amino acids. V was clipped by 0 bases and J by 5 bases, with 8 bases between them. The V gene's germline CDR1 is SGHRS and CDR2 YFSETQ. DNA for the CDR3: TGCGCCAGCAGCTTGGACAGGGCCGAGACCCAGTACTTC. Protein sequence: CASSLDRAETQYF.

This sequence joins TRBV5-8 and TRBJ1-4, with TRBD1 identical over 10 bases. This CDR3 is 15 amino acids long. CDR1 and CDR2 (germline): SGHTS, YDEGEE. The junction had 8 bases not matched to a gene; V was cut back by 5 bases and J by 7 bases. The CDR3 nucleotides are TGTGCCAGCAGGCACCACCGGGACAGGGGTGAAAAACTGTTTTTT. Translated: CASRHHRDRGEKLFF.

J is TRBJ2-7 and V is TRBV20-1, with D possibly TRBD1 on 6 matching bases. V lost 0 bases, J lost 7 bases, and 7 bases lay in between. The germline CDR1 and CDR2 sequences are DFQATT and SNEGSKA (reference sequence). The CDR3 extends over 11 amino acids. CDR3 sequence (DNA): TGCAGTGCTAGAGATCAGGGGGAGCAGTACTTC. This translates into CSARDQGEQYF.

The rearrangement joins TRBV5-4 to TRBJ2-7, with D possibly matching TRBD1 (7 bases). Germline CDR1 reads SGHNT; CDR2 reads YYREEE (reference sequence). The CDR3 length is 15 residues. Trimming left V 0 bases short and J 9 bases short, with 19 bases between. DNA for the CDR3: TGTGCCAGCAGCTTGGTTGGAGGGGGCGCATCGGGGCAGTACTTC. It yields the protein CASSLVGGGASGQYF.

The CDR3, as DNA: TGTGCCAGCAGTGAAGTGGGGGCCTACTCTGGAAACACCATATATTTT. It translates to CASSEVGAYSGNTIYF. The genes are TRBV6-1 and TRBJ1-3; a possible D gene is TRBD1 (6 bases). V was pared by 1 base and J by 0 bases, with 10 bases between. Germline CDR1 and CDR2: MNHNS and SASEGT. The length of the CDR3 is 16 residues.

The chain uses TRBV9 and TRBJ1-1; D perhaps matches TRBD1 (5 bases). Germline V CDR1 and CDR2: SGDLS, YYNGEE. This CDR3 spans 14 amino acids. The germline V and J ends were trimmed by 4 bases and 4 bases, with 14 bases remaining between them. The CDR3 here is CASSTHTGGTEAFF. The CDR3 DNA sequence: TGTGCCAGCAGCACGCACACCGGGGGCACTGAAGCTTTCTTT.

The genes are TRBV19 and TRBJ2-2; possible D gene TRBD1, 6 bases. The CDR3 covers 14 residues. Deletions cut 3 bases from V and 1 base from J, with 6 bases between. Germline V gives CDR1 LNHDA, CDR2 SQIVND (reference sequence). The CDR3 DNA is TGTGCCAGTAGTATGGGACAGAACACCGGGGAGCTGTTTTTT. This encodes CASSMGQNTGELFF.

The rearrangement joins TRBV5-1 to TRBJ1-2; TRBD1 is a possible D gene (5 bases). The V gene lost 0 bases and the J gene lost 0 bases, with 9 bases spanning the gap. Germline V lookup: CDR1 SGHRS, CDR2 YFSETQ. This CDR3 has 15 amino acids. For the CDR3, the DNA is TGCGCCAGCAGCTTGGGACAGTCAACTAACTATGGCTACACCTTC. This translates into CASSLGQSTNYGYTF.

The CDR3 region is CASSLRQGKNGYTF. The CDR3 DNA follows: TGTGCCAGCAGTCTCCGACAGGGGAAGAATGGCTACACCTTC. The V call is TRBV6-5, the J call TRBJ1-2; 8 bases are a match to TRBD1. Germline CDR1 and CDR2: MNHEY and SVGAGI. This CDR3 is built from 14 residues. J lost 6 bases, V lost 5 bases, and 8 bases had no gene match.

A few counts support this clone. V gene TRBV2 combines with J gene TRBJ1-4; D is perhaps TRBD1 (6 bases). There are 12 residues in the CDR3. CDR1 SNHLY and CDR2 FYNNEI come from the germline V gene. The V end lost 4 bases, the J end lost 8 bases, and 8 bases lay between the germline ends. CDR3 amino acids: CASSGTVEKLFF. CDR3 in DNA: TGTGCCAGCAGTGGGACAGTAGAAAAACTGTTTTTT.

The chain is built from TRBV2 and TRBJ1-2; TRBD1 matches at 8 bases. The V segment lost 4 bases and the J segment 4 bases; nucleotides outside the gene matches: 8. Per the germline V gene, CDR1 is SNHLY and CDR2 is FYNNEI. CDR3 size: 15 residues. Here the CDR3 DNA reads TGTGCCAGCAGTGGAGGACCGGGACAGGTCTATGGCTACACCTTC. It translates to CASSGGPGQVYGYTF. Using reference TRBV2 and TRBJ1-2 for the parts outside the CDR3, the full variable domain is EPEVTQTPSHQVTQMGQEVILRCVPISNHLYFYWYRQILGQKVEFLVSFYNNEISEKSEIFDDQFSVERPDGSNFTLKIRSTKLEDSAMYFCASSGGPGQVYGYTFGSGTRLTVV.

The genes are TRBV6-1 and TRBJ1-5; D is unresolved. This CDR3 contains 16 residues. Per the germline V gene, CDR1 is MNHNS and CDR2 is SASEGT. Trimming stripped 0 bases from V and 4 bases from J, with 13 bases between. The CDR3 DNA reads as TGTGCCAGCAGTGAAGCGCGGGGTGGGCGGAATCAGCCCCAGCATTTT. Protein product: CASSEARGGRNQPQHF.

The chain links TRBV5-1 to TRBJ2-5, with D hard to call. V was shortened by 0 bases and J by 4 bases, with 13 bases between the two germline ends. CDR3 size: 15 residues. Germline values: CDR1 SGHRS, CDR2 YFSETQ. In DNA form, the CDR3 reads TGCGCCAGCAGCTTGGGTGGCGGCCTCTTAGAGACCCAGTACTTC. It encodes CASSLGGGLLETQYF.

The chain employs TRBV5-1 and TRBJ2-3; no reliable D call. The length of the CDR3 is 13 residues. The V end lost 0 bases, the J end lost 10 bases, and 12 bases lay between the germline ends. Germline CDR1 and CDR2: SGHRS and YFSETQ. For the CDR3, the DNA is TGCGCCAGCAGCTTGGTATCCGAGGTCGCGCAGTATTTT. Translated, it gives CASSLVSEVAQYF.

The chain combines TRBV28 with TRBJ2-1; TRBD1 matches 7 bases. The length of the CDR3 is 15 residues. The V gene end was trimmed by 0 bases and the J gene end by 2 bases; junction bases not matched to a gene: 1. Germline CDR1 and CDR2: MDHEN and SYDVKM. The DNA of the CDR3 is TGTGCCAGCAGTTTATGGCAGGGGGCCTACAATGAGCAGTTCTTC. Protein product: CASSLWQGAYNEQFF. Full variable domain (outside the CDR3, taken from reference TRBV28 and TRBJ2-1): DVKVTQSSRYLVKRTGEKVFLECVQDMDHENMFWYRQDPGLGLRLIYFSYDVKMKEKGDIPEGYSVSREKKERFSLILESASTNQTSMYLCASSLWQGAYNEQFFGPGTRLTVL.